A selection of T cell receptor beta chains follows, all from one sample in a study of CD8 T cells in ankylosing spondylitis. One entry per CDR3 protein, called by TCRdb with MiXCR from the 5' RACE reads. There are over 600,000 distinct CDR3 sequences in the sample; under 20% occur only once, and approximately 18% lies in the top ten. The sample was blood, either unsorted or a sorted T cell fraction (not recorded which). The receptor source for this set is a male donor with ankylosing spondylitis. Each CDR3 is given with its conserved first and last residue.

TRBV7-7	CASSWTSTDTQYF
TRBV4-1	CVSSQGDTNYGYTF
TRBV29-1	CSVPTGNTEAFF
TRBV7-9	CASSLGEGRAFF
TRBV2	CASTSSGNEQFF
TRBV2	CASSEVSDGVETQYF
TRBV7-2	CASSLDPGLNTEAFF
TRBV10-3	CAISETDYEQFF
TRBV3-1	CASSQGFLEQYF
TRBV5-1	CASSSFGGKPYEQYF
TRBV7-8	CASSSGTGGGYEQYF
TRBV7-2	CASSLMTGAINYGYTF
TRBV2	CASTPRGGFGTEAFF
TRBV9	CASSVGFSFDEQYF
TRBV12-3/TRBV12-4	CASSLVTPSEQYF
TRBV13	CASSPSRDVTDTQYF
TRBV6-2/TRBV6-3	CASKKLEPTETQYF
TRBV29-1	CSDLETGGKTDTQYF
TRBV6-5	CASSYRPGAYEQYF
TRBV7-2	CASSLVEDAITDTQYF